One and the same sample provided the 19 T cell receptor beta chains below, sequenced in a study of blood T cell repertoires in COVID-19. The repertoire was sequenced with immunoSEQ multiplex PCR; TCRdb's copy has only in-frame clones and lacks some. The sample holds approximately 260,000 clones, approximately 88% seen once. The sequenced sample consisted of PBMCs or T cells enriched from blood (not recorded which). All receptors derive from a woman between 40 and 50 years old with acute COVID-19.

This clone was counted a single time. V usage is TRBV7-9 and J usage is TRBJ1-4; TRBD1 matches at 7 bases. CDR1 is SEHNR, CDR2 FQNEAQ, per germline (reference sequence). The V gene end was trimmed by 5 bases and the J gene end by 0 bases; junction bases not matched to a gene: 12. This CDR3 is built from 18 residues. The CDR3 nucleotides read TGTGCCAGCAGCCCTGATGAAGGGACAGCCTCAACTAATGAAAAACTGTTTTTT. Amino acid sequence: CASSPDEGTASTNEKLFF.

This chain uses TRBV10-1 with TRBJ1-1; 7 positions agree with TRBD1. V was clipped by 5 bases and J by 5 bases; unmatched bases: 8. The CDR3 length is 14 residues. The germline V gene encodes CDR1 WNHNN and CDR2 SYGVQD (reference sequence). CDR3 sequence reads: CASSPGTEATEAFF. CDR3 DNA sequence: TGCGCCAGCAGTCCCGGGACAGAGGCGACTGAAGCTTTCTTT.

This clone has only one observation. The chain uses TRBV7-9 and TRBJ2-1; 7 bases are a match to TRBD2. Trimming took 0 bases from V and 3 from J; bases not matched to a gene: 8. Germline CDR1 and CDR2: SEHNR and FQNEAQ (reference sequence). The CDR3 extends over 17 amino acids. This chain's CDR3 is CASSLASGGVSYNEQFF. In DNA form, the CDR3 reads TGTGCCAGCAGCTTAGCGTCGGGAGGTGTAAGCTACAATGAGCAGTTCTTC.

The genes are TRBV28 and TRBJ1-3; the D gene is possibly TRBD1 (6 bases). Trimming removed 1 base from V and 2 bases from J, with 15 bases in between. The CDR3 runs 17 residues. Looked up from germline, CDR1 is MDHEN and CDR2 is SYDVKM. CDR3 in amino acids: CASSLSLPGATGNTIYF. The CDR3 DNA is TGTGCCAGCAGTTTATCGCTCCCAGGGGCTACTGGAAACACCATATATTTT.

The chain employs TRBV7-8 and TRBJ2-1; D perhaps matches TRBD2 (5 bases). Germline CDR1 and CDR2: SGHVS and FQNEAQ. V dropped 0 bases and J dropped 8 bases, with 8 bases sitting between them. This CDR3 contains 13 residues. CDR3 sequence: CASSLAYGDEQFF. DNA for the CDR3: TGTGCCAGCAGCTTAGCGTACGGGGATGAGCAGTTCTTC.

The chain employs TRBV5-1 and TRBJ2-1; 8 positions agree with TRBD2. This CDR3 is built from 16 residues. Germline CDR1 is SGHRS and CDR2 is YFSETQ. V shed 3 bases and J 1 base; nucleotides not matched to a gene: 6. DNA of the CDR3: TGCGCCAGCAGCTGGGGTACTAGCGGATCCTACAATGAGCAGTTCTTC. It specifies CASSWGTSGSYNEQFF.

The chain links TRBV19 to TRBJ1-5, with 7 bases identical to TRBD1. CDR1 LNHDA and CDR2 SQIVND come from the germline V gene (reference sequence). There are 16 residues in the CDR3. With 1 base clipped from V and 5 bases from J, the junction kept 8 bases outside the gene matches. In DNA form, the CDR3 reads TGTGCCAGTAGTATAGCGACAGGGAATGGCCATCAGCCCCAGCATTTT. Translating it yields CASSIATGNGHQPQHF.

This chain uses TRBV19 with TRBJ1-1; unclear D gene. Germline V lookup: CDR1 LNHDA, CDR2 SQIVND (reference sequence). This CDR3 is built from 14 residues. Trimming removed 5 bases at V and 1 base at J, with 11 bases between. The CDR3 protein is CASSGSTANTEAFF. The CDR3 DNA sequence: TGTGCCAGTAGTGGGTCTACAGCGAACACTGAAGCTTTCTTT. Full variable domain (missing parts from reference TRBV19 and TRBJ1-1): DGGITQSPKYLFRKEGQNVTLSCEQNLNHDAMYWYRQDPGQGLRLIYYSQIVNDFQKGDIAEGYSVSREKKESFPLTVTSAQKNPTAFYLCASSGSTANTEAFFGQGTRLTVV.

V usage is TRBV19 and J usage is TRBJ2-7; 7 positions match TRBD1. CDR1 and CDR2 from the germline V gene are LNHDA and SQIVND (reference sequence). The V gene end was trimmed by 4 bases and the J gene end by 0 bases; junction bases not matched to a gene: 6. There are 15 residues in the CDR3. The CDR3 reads CASSTRQGSSYEQYF. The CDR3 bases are TGTGCCAGTAGTACCCGACAGGGTAGCTCCTACGAGCAGTACTTC.

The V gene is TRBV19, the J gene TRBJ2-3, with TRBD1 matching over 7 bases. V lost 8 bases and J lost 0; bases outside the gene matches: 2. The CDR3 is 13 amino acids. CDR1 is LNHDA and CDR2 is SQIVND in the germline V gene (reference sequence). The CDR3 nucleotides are TGTGCCAGTCAAGGGGGCAGCACAGATACGCAGTATTTT. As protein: CASQGGSTDTQYF.

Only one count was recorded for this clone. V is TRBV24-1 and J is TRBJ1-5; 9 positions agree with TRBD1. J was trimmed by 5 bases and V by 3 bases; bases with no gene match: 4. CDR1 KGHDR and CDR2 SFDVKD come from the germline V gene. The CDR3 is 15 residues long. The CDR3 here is CATSDPRTGDQPQHF. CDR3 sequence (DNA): TGTGCCACCAGTGATCCAAGGACAGGGGATCAGCCCCAGCATTTT.

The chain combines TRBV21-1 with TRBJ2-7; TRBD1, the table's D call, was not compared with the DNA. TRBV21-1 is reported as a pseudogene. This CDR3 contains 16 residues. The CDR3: CASSKLRGKGTYEQYV. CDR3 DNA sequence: TGTGCCAGCAGCAAACTCAGGGGGAAGGGAACCTACGAGCAGTACGTC.

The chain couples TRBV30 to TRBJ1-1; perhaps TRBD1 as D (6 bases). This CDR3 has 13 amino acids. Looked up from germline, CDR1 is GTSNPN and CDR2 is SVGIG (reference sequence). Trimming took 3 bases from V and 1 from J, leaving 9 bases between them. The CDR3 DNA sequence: TGTGCCTGGAGCGGACAGCCGAACACTGAAGCTTTCTTT. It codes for CAWSGQPNTEAFF.

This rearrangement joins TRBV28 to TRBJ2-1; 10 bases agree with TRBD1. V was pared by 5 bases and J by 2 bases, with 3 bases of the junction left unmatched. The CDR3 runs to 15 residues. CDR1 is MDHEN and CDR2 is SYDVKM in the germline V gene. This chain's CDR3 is CASSNGQGAYNEQFF. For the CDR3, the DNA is TGTGCCAGCAGTAACGGACAGGGGGCCTACAATGAGCAGTTCTTC.

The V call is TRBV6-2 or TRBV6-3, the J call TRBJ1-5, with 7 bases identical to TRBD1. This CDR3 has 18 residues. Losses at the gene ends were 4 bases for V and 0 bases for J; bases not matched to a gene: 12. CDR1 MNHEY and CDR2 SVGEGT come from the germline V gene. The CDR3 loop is CASSSGAYNRGSNQPQHF. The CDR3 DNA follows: TGTGCCAGCAGTTCGGGCGCCTATAACAGGGGTAGCAATCAGCCCCAGCATTTT.

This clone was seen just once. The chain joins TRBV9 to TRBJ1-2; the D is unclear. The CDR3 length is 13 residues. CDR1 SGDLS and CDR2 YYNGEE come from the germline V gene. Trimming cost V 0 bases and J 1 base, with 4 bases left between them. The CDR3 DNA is TGTGCCAGCAGCGTAGACATTAACTATGGCTACACCTTC. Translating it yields CASSVDINYGYTF. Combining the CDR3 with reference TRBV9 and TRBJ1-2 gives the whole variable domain DSGVTQTPKHLITATGQRVTLRCSPRSGDLSVYWYQQSLDQGLQFLIQYYNGEERAKGNILERFSAQQFPDLHSELNLSSLELGDSALYFCASSVDINYGYTFGSGTRLTVV.

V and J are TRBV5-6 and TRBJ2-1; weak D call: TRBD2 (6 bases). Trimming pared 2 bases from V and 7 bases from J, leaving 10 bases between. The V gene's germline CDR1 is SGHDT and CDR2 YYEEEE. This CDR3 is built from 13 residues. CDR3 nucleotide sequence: TGTGCCAGCAGCTTTGCGGGGAGGAATGAGCAGTTCTTC. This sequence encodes CASSFAGRNEQFF.

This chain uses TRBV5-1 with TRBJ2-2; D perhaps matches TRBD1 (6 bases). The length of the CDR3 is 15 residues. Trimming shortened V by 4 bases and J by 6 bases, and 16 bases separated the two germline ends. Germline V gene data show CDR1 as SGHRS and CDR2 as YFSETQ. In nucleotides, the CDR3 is TGCGCCAGCAGCCACAGAGGGACATTCCCCGGGGAGCTGTTTTTT. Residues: CASSHRGTFPGELFF. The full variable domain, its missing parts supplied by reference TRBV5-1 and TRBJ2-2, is KAGVTQTPRYLIKTRGQQVTLSCSPISGHRSVSWYQQTPGQGLQFLFEYFSETQRNKGNFPGRFSGRQFSNSRSEMNVSTLELGDSALYLCASSHRGTFPGELFFGEGSRLTVL.

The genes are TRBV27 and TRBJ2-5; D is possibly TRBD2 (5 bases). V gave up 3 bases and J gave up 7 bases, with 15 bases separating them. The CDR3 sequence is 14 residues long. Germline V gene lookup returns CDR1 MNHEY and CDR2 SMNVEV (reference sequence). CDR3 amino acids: CASSLQAAAGTQYF. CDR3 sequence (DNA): TGTGCCAGCAGTTTGCAAGCGGCCGCCGGGACCCAGTACTTC.